The clone carrying this TCR beta chain was found a few times. The data originate from a study of CD8 T cells in Susac syndrome. With random hexamers, reverse transcription was performed on roughly 0.5 to 1 ug of RNA. TCRdb re-derived calls from the immunoSEQ multiplex PCR reads in MiXCR, one entry per CDR3 protein. This table holds around 100,000 distinct CDR3 sequences, 95% found once. Sequencing of TCR beta, carried out with a high-throughput approach, was applied to CD8+ and CD4+ T cells from the blood. J lost 1 base, V lost 6 bases, and 14 bases had no gene match. There are 17 residues in the CDR3. The V gene's germline CDR1 is DFQATT and CDR2 SNEGSKA (reference sequence).

The sequenced sample consisted of CD8+ T cells from PBMCs. V and J are TRBV20-1 and TRBJ2-3; the match to TRBD2 covers 9 bases. The sequence derives from a human donor with Susac syndrome. The CDR3 region is CSAKPLAGGYGTDTQYF. In DNA form, the CDR3 reads TGCAGTGCCAAGCCCCTTGCGGGGGGGTATGGCACAGATACGCAGTATTTT.